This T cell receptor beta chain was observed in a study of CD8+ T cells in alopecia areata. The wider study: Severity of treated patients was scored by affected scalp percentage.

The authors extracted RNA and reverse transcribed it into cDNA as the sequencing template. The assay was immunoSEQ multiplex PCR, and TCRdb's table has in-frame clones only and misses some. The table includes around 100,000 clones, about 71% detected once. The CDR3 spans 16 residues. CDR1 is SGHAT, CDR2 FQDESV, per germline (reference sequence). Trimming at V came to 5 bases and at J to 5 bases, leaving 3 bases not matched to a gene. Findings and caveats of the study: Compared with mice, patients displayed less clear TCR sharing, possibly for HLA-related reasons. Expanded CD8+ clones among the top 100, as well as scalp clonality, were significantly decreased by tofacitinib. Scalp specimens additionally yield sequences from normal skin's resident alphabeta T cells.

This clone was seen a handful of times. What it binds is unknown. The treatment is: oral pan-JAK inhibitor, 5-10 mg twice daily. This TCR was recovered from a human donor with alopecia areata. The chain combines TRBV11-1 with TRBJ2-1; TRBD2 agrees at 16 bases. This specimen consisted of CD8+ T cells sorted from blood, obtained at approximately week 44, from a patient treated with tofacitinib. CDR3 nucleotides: TGTGCCAGCAGCGGGACTAGCGGGGGGGAACACAATGAGCAGTTCTTC. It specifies CASSGTSGGEHNEQFF.